This TCR beta chain was sequenced for a study of cytomegalovirus exposure and HLA in healthy donors. Trimming at V came to 8 bases and at J to 9 bases, leaving 10 bases not matched to a gene. Germline CDR1 reads MGHRA; CDR2 reads YSYEKL. The CDR3 is made up of 13 amino acids. The PCR employed 60 Vbeta primers together with 13 Jbeta primers. Data came from immunoSEQ multiplex PCR; TCRdb stores just in-frame clones and leaves some out. The sample records 150,000 or so clones, approximately 82% being singletons. This TCR derives from a man between 18 and 35 years old in good health and CMV-seropositive. The V call is TRBV4-1, the J call TRBJ2-7; 10 nucleotides align to TRBD2. Sequenced material: PBMCs. CDR3: CASAAAGGPGQYF. CDR3 DNA sequence: TGCGCCAGCGCGGCAGCGGGAGGGCCCGGGCAGTACTTC.